These T cell receptor beta chains were read from a single sample in a study of shared clonotypes between healthy human individuals. TCRdb's copy holds only in-frame clones and misses some; the assay was immunoSEQ multiplex PCR. Of about 470,000 clones listed, roughly three quarters were seen once; the top ten hold around 14%. The sequenced material came from PBMCs. The receptors here all came from a middle-aged woman in good health. Some clones in this sample may be carry-over from other donors' samples. CDR3s include the opening cysteine and the closing phenylalanine or tryptophan. A D gene is named only where the DNA matches it firmly. A clone size is listed for some rows: how often the clone was seen (once, few, many), or a class if it is expanded.

J gene,V gene,D gene,clone size,CDR3 DNA,CDR3 protein
TRBJ2-3,TRBV5-1,NA,NA,TGCGCCAGCAGCTTGATGGCGCAGGGCGGAGATACGCAGTATTTT,CASSLMAQGGDTQYF
TRBJ1-1,TRBV10-1,TRBD1,NA,TGCGCCAGCTCAGGGGGCACTGAAGCTTTCTTT,CASSGGTEAFF
TRBJ2-5,TRBV5-1,NA,NA,TGCGCCAGCAGCATCGGGACGGACCAAGAGACCCAGTACTTC,CASSIGTDQETQYF
TRBJ2-3,TRBV9,TRBD1,NA,TGTGCCAGCAGCGTACGGCCAGGGGGCTGGGATACGCAGTATTTT,CASSVRPGGWDTQYF
TRBJ2-1,TRBV11-3,TRBD2,NA,TGTGCCAGCAGCTTAAGGAGCGGGAGCGCCCAGGATGAGCAGTTCTTC,CASSLRSGSAQDEQFF
TRBJ2-3,TRBV11-2,NA,NA,TGTGCCAGCAGCTTAGATCTCGGAGATACGCAGTATTTT,CASSLDLGDTQYF
TRBJ2-7,TRBV9,NA,NA,TGTGCCAGCAGTCCGTCGCCAGGAGCCCTGTACTTC,CASSPSPGALYF
TRBJ2-2,TRBV10-1,NA,NA,TGCGCCAGCAGTGATTTGGGGGCCGGGGAGCTGTTTTTT,CASSDLGAGELFF
TRBJ1-2,TRBV9,TRBD1,many,TGTGCCAGCAGCGGACCCGGACAGGCCCGCTACACCTTC,CASSGPGQARYTF
TRBJ1-5,TRBV6-1,NA,NA,TGTGCCAGCAGGCCAACAGGGTCGGTACAGCCCCAGCATTTT,CASRPTGSVQPQHF
TRBJ1-1,TRBV7-6,NA,NA,TGTGCCAGCAGCTACGGTTTGGACACTGAAGCTTTCTTT,CASSYGLDTEAFF
TRBJ1-1,TRBV5-1,NA,NA,TGCGCCAGCAGCGAGTTGAACACTGAAGCTTTCTTT,CASSELNTEAFF
TRBJ2-7,TRBV21-1,NA,NA,TGTGCCAGCAGCCTCCGACTAGCGTCCCCCTACGAGCAGTACTTC,CASSLRLASPYEQYF
TRBJ1-4,TRBV27,TRBD1,NA,TGTGCCAGCAGTTCCCGACAGGGAACTAATGAAAAACTGTTTTTT,CASSSRQGTNEKLFF
TRBJ2-7,TRBV5-4,TRBD2,NA,TGTGCCAGCAAACTAGCGGGGGACGCCTACGAGCAGTACTTC,CASKLAGDAYEQYF
TRBJ2-2,TRBV7-2,NA,NA,TGTGCCAGCAGCCTTCGAGCCGGGGAGCTGTTTTTT,CASSLRAGELFF
TRBJ1-3,TRBV28,NA,few,TGTGCCAGCACGTGGGGAGGCCATGGAAACACCATATATTTT,CASTWGGHGNTIYF
TRBJ1-1,TRBV4-2,NA,few,TGTGCCAGCAGCCGAATACAGCTGAACACTGAAGCTTTCTTT,CASSRIQLNTEAFF
TRBJ1-1,TRBV20-1,NA,NA,TGCAGTGCTAGTGGGAACACTGAAGCTTTCTTT,CSASGNTEAFF
TRBJ2-5,TRBV28,TRBD2,NA,TGTGCCAGCAGGACGACTAGCGGGAGTCTAGAGACCCAGTACTTC,CASRTTSGSLETQYF
TRBJ2-3,TRBV5-4,TRBD2,NA,TGTGCCAGCAGTTCCGGGACTAGCGGGTTCTGGGATACGCAGTATTTT,CASSSGTSGFWDTQYF
TRBJ2-7,TRBV7-2,NA,once,TGTGCCAGCAGAGAACGAATCTACGAGCAGTACTTC,CASRERIYEQYF
TRBJ2-5,TRBV2,NA,few,TGTGCCAGCACGAGGGGACTCCAAGAGACCCAGTACTTC,CASTRGLQETQYF
TRBJ1-6,TRBV15,TRBD1,NA,TGTGCCACCAGCAGAGACCTTTTCGGGACAGGGATTAATTCACCCCTCCACTTT,CATSRDLFGTGINSPLHF
TRBJ2-2,TRBV27,NA,NA,TGTGCCAGCAGTTTAAGTTGGCGGACCCAGAACACCGGGGAGCTGTTTTTT,CASSLSWRTQNTGELFF
TRBJ1-1,TRBV10-3,NA,NA,TGTGCCATCAGGAATGAACCCTCGAGGACTGAAGCTTTCTTT,CAIRNEPSRTEAFF
TRBJ2-3,TRBV10-3,NA,few,TGTGCCATCAGTGTTTCGGGAGATACGCAGTATTTT,CAISVSGDTQYF
TRBJ2-2,TRBV11-3,TRBD1,NA,TGTGCCAGCAGCTTTGGACAGGAGGCCGGGGAGCTGTTTTTT,CASSFGQEAGELFF
TRBJ1-1,TRBV29-1,TRBD1,few,TGCAGCGTAACTCCTGACAGGGTCGACACTGAAGCTTTCTTT,CSVTPDRVDTEAFF
TRBJ1-3,TRBV30,TRBD1,NA,TGTGCCTGGGGGCGTCGGACAGGGTCTGGAAACACCATATATTTT,CAWGRRTGSGNTIYF
TRBJ2-1,TRBV19,NA,NA,TGTGCCAGTAGTATAGCTGAAAGAGGTTCTAGTGAGCAGTTCTTC,CASSIAERGSSEQFF
TRBJ1-1,TRBV15,NA,NA,TGTGCCACCAGCAGAGATAAGGGTAAAGCTTTCTTT,CATSRDKGKAFF
TRBJ2-1,TRBV7-2,TRBD2,once,TGTGCCAGCAGCTCTAGCGGGAGGGGCCACAATGAGCAGTTCTTC,CASSSSGRGHNEQFF
TRBJ2-7,TRBV5-1,NA,few,TGCGCCAGCAGCTTGAGGGGGGGCCCCTCCGAGCAGTACTTC,CASSLRGGPSEQYF
TRBJ2-5,TRBV7-3,NA,few,TGTGCCAGCAGCTTAATGGGGGATAGTGGGACCCAGTACTTC,CASSLMGDSGTQYF
TRBJ2-7,TRBV18,NA,NA,TGTGCCAGCTCAATAGGGGGACTCGGGAGTTACGAGCAGTACTTC,CASSIGGLGSYEQYF
TRBJ1-5,TRBV30,NA,NA,TGTGCCTGGAGTGGGCAGGTTAGCAATCAGCCCCAGCATTTT,CAWSGQVSNQPQHF
TRBJ1-2,TRBV19,NA,NA,TGTGCCAGTAGTATAGATTCGGACGACTATGGCTACACCTTC,CASSIDSDDYGYTF
TRBJ2-7,TRBV5-1,TRBD2,NA,TGCGCCAGCAGCCCGACTAGCGGGAGTTCTCGCGAGCAGTACTTC,CASSPTSGSSREQYF
TRBJ2-3,TRBV14,TRBD2,NA,TGTGCCAGCAGCCAGGGACTAGCGCCTACAGATACGCAGTATTTT,CASSQGLAPTDTQYF
TRBJ2-2,TRBV5-1,NA,NA,TGCGCCAGCAGCTTACAGGGTTCGAACACCGGGGAGCTGTTTTTT,CASSLQGSNTGELFF
TRBJ1-2,TRBV5-6,TRBD1,NA,TGTGCCAGCAGCTTCACAGGGGACGGCTATGGCTACACCTTC,CASSFTGDGYGYTF
TRBJ1-5,TRBV30,NA,few,TGTGCCTGGGGAGAGAATCGTGGTCAGCCCCAGCATTTT,CAWGENRGQPQHF
TRBJ2-3,TRBV29-1,TRBD2,once,TGCAGCGTTTGCGAAACTAGCGCCGATACGCAGTATTTT,CSVCETSADTQYF
TRBJ2-1,TRBV7-3,NA,NA,TGTGCCAGCAGCTTCACTGAGGGCAATGAGCAGTTCTTC,CASSFTEGNEQFF
TRBJ2-5,TRBV13,NA,NA,TGTGCCAGCAGGAGGGGTTCAGAGACCCAGTACTTC,CASRRGSETQYF
TRBJ2-5,TRBV7-8,TRBD2,NA,TGTGCCAGCAGCTACGAGACTAGCGTGGTTCAGACCCAGTACTTC,CASSYETSVVQTQYF
TRBJ2-2,TRBV19,NA,NA,TGTGCCAGTAGTATTGGGGGGCGGAACACCGGGGAGCTGTTTTTT,CASSIGGRNTGELFF
TRBJ2-7,TRBV13,TRBD2,NA,TGTGCCAGCAGCTCTCTAGCGGACCTGACCTACGAGCAGTACTTC,CASSSLADLTYEQYF
TRBJ2-2,TRBV7-9,NA,few,TGTGGGGCAGAAACAGGGCCCGGGGAGCTGTTTTTT,CGAETGPGELFF
TRBJ1-1,TRBV5-1,NA,NA,TGCGCCAGCAGCTTCGAACAGAACACTGAAGCTTTCTTT,CASSFEQNTEAFF
TRBJ2-1,TRBV2,NA,NA,TGTGCCAGCAGTGTTTGGGAGAATGAGCAGTTCTTC,CASSVWENEQFF
TRBJ2-6,TRBV18,NA,NA,TGTGCCAGCTCACCAACCGCCTTATTAGGGCCCCTGACTTTC,CASSPTALLGPLTF